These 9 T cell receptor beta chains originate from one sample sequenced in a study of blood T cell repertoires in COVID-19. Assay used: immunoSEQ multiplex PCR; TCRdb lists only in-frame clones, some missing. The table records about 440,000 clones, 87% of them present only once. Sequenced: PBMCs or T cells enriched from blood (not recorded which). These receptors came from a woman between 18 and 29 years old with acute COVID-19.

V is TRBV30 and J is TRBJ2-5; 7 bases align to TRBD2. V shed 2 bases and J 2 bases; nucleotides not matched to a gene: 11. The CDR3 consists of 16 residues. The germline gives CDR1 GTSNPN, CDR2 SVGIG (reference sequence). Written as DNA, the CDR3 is TGTGCCTGGAGTCCCTGGGAGCGGGAAGCTCAAGAGACCCAGTACTTC. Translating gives CAWSPWEREAQETQYF.

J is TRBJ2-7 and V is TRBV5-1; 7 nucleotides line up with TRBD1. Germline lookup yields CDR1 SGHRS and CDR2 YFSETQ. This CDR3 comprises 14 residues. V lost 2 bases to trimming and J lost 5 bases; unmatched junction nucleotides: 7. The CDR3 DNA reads TGCGCCAGCAGCTTATCAACTACAGGGGACGAGCAGTACTTC. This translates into CASSLSTTGDEQYF.

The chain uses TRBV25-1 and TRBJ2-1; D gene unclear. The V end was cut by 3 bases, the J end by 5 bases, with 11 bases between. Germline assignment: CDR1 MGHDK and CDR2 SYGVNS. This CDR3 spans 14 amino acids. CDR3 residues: CASSDQRKDNEQFF. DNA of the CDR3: TGTGCCAGCAGTGACCAGCGTAAAGACAATGAGCAGTTCTTC.

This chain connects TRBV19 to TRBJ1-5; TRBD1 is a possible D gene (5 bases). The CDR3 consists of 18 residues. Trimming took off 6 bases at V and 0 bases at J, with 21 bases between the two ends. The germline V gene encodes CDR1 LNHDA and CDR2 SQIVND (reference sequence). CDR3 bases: TGTGCCAGTAGAGACAGTAACCCAATATTTGATAGCAATCAGCCCCAGCATTTT. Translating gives CASRDSNPIFDSNQPQHF.

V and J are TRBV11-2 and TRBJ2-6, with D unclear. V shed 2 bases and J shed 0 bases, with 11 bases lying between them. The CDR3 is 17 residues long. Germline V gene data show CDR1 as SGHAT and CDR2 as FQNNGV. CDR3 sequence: CASSLLPRNSGANVLTF. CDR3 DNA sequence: TGTGCCAGCAGCTTACTACCGAGAAACTCTGGGGCCAACGTCCTGACTTTC.

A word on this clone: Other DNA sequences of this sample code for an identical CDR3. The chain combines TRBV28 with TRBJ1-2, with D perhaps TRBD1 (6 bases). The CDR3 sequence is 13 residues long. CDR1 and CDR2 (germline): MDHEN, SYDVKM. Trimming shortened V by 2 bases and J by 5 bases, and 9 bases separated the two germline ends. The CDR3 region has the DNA TGTGCCAGCAGTTTAGGGCAGGGGTATGGCTACACCTTC. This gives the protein CASSLGQGYGYTF.

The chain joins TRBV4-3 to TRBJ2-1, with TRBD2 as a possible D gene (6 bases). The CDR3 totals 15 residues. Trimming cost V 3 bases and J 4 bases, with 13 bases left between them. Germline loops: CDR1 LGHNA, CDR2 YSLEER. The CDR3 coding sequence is TGCGCCAGCAGCCATAACGCCGGGACTTACAATGAGCAGTTCTTC. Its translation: CASSHNAGTYNEQFF.

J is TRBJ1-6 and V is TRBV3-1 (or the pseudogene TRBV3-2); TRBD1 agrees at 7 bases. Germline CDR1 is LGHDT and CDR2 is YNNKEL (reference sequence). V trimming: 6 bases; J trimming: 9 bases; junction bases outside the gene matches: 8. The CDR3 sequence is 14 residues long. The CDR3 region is CASSPQGIGSPLHF. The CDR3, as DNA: TGTGCCAGCAGTCCACAGGGGATCGGTTCACCCCTCCACTTT.

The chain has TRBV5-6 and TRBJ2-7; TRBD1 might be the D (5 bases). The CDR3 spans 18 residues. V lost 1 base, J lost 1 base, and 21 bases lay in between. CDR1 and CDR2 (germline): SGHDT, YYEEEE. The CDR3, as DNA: TGTGCCAGCAGCTTGTGGCGCGCCGACAGCTATAGATCCTACGAGCAGTACTTC. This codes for CASSLWRADSYRSYEQYF.